These T cell receptor beta chains were read from a single sample in a study of breast tumors, draining lymph nodes, adjacent tissues. TCRdb re-called the multiplex PCR reads with MiXCR, one entry per CDR3 protein. The sample lists approximately 300,000 distinct CDR3 sequences, about 33% occurring once. Sequenced sample: axillary lymph node tissue. Receptors originate from a female donor with breast cancer. Some clones in this sample may be carry-over from other donors' samples. Both conserved end residues are part of each CDR3.

v_gene: TRBV5-1; CDR3aa: CASSPGQGTGYTF
v_gene: TRBV3-1; CDR3aa: CASSQDGGRTNTQYF
v_gene: TRBV7-3; CDR3aa: CASSAGQGNTIYF
v_gene: TRBV20-1; CDR3aa: CSAPAGGTLFYGYTF
v_gene: TRBV5-4; CDR3aa: CASSFVQGAHAEAFF
v_gene: TRBV10-3; CDR3aa: CAISEGTATGNQPQHF
v_gene: TRBV19; CDR3aa: CASSLQGNSNQPQRF
v_gene: TRBV28; CDR3aa: CASSLPTSTGEAGYTF
v_gene: TRBV6-5; CDR3aa: CASSYYPRMVHEQYF
v_gene: TRBV19; CDR3aa: CASSSRGSNYGYTF
v_gene: TRBV12-3/TRBV12-4; CDR3aa: CASSLIVAGGHEQYF
v_gene: TRBV2; CDR3aa: CASRETGTDTQYF
v_gene: TRBV6-6; CDR3aa: CASRGQGDSPLHF
v_gene: TRBV7-2; CDR3aa: CASSLGTGGAGSPLHF
v_gene: TRBV7-2; CDR3aa: CASSSRRGNTGELFF
v_gene: TRBV4-1; CDR3aa: CASSQGAGYGAQETGELFF
v_gene: TRBV6-5; CDR3aa: CASSDGRLAGTEQYF
v_gene: TRBV20-1; CDR3aa: CSAKSRTSGRAADTQYF
v_gene: TRBV5-5; CDR3aa: CASGVGAGAYNEQFF
v_gene: TRBV6-6; CDR3aa: CASSPRANEQFF
v_gene: TRBV7-9; CDR3aa: CASRNYSDKDYEQYF
v_gene: TRBV15; CDR3aa: CATSRDRPSSYEQYF
v_gene: TRBV5-1; CDR3aa: CASSPSPGASGGYTF
v_gene: TRBV19; CDR3aa: CASSKTNTGELFF
v_gene: TRBV2; CDR3aa: CASSWTAGLFF
v_gene: TRBV9; CDR3aa: CASSVAPSRQGDYGYTF
v_gene: TRBV2; CDR3aa: CASSEAAGQYF
v_gene: TRBV12-3/TRBV12-4; CDR3aa: CASSFAGPFYTQYF
v_gene: TRBV11-2; CDR3aa: CASMGLANTDTQYF
v_gene: TRBV20-1; CDR3aa: CSARLWDRGYEQYF
v_gene: TRBV9; CDR3aa: CASSIAGSADTQYF
v_gene: TRBV11-3; CDR3aa: CASSLRGTGNEKLFF
v_gene: TRBV4-3; CDR3aa: CASSRGPGLAIDEQFF
v_gene: TRBV20-1; CDR3aa: CSATSGQETQYF
v_gene: TRBV20-1; CDR3aa: CSARDGTGGAKNIQYF
v_gene: TRBV20-1; CDR3aa: CSAQMGGGDGYTF
v_gene: TRBV9; CDR3aa: CASSAPKTRLSYTEQFF
v_gene: TRBV5-6; CDR3aa: CASSGRDTFF
v_gene: TRBV12-3/TRBV12-4; CDR3aa: CASSFAPGGGTDTQYF
v_gene: TRBV19; CDR3aa: CASRGRGLTGELFF
v_gene: TRBV28; CDR3aa: CASSYGRSRREPQHF
v_gene: TRBV10-3; CDR3aa: CAIRRGAGDEKLFF